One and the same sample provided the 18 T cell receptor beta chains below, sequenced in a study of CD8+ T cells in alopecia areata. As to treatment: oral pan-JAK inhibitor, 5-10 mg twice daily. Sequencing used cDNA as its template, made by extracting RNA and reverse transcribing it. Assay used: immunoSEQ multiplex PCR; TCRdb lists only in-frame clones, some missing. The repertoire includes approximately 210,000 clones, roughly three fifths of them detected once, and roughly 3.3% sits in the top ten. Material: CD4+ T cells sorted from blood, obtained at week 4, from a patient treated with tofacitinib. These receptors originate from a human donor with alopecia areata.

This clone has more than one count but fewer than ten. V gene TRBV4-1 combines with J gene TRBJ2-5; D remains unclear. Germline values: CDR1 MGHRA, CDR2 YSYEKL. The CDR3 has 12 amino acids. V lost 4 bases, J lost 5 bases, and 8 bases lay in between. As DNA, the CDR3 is TGCGCCAGCAGCCGACATGGCGAGACCCAGTACTTC. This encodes CASSRHGETQYF.

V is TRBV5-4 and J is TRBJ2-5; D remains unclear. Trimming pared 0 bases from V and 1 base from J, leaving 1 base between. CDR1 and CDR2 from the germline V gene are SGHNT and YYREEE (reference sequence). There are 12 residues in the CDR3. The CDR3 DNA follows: TGTGCCAGCAGCTTGGCCCAAGAGACCCAGTACTTC. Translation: CASSLAQETQYF.

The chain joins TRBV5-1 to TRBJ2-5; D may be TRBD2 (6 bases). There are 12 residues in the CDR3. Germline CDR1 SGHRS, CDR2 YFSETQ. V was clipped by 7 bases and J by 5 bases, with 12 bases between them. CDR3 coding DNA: TGCGCCAGCTCTTGGGGGGAGGAGACCCAGTACTTC. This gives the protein CASSWGEETQYF.

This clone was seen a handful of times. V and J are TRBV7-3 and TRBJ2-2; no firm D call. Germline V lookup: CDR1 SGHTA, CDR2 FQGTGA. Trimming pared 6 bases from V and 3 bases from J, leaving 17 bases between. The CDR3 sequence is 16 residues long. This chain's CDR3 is CASSPFLQVYTGELFF. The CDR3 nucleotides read TGTGCCAGCAGTCCATTTTTGCAGGTGTACACCGGGGAGCTGTTTTTT.

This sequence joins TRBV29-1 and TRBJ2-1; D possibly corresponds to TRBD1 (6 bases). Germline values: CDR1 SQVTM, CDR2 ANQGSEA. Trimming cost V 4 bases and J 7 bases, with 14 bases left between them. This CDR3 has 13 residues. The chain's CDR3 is CSVALTQGNEQFF. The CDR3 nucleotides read TGCAGCGTTGCCTTGACTCAGGGGAATGAGCAGTTCTTC.

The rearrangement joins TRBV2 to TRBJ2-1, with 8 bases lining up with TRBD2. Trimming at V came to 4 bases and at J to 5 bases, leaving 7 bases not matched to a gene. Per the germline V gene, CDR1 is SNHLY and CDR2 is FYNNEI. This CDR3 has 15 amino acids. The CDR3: CASSAGGAWDNEQFF. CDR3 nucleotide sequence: TGTGCCAGCAGTGCGGGGGGGGCGTGGGACAATGAGCAGTTCTTC. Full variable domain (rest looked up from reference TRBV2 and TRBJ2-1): EPEVTQTPSHQVTQMGQEVILRCVPISNHLYFYWYRQILGQKVEFLVSFYNNEISEKSEIFDDQFSVERPDGSNFTLKIRSTKLEDSAMYFCASSAGGAWDNEQFFGPGTRLTVL.

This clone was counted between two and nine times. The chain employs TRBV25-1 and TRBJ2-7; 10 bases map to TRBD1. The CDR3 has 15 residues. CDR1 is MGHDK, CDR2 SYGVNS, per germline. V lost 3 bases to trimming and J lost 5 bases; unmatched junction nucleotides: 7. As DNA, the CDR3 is TGTGCCAGCAGTGATCCGGGACAGGGGATTAACGAGCAGTACTTC. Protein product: CASSDPGQGINEQYF.

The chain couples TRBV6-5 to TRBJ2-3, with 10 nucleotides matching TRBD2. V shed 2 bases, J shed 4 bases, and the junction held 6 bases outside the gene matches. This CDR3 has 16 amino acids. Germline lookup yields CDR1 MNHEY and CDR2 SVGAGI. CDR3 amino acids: CASSYGSGGASDTQYF. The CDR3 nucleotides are TGTGCCAGCAGTTACGGCAGCGGGGGGGCATCAGATACGCAGTATTTT.

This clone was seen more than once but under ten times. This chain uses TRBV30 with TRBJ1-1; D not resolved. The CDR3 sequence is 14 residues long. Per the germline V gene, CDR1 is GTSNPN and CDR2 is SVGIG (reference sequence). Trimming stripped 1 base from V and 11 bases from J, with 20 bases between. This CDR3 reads CAWSATYGALTAFF. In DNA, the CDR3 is TGTGCCTGGAGTGCTACCTATGGAGCCCTGACCGCTTTCTTT.

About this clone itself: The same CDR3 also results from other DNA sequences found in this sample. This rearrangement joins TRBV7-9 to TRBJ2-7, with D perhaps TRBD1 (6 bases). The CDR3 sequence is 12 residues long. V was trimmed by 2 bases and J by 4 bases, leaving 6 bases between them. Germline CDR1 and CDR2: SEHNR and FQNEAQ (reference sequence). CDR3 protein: CASSLTGYEQYF. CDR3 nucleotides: TGTGCCAGCAGCTTAACAGGGTACGAGCAGTACTTC.

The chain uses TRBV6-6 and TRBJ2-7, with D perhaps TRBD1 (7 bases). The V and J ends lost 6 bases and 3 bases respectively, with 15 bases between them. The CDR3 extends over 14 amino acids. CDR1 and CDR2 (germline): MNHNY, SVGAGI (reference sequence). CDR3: CASSRQGGIYEQYF. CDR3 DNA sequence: TGTGCCAGCAGCCGACAGGGAGGAATCTACGAGCAGTACTTC.

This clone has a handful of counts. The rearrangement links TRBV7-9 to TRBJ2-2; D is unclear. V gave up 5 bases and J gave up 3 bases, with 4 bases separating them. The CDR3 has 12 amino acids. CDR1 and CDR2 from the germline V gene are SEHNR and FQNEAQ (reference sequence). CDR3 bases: TGTGCCAGCAGCCCGGACACCGGGGAGCTGTTTTTT. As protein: CASSPDTGELFF.

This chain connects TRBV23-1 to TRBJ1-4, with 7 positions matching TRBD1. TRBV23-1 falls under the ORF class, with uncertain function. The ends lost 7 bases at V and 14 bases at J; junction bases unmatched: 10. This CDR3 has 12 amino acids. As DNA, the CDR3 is TGCGCCAGCACCTCGACAGGGCCGCACCTGTTTTTT. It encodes CASTSTGPHLFF.

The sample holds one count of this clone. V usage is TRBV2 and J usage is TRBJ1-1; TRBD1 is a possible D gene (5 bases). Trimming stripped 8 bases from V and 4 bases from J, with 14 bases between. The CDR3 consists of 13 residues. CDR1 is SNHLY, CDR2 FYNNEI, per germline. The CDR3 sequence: CASQGTGRTEAFF. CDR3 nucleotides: TGTGCCAGCCAGGGAACGGGGCGCACTGAAGCTTTCTTT.

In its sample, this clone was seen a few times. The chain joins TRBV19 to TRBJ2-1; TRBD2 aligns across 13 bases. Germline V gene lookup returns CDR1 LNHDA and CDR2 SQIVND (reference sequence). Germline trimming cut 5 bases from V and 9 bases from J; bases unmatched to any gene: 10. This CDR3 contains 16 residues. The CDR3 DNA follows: TGTGCCAGTAGTTCACTAGCGGGGGGGCCACCTCTTGAGCAGTTCTTC. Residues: CASSSLAGGPPLEQFF. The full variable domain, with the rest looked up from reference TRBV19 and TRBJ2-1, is DGGITQSPKYLFRKEGQNVTLSCEQNLNHDAMYWYRQDPGQGLRLIYYSQIVNDFQKGDIAEGYSVSREKKESFPLTVTSAQKNPTAFYLCASSSLAGGPPLEQFFGPGTRLTVL.

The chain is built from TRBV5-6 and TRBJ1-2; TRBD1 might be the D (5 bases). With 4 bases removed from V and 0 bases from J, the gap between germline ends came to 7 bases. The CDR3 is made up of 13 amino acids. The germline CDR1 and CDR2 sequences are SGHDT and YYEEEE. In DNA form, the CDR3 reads TGTGCCAGCAGCCGGACACCTAACTATGGCTACACCTTC. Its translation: CASSRTPNYGYTF.

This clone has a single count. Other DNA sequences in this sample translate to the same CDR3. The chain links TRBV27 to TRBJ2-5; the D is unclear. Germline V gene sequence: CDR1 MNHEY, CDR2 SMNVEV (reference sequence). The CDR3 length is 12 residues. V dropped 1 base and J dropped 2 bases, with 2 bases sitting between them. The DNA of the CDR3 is TGTGCCAGCAGTTTATTTCAAGAGACCCAGTACTTC. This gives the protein CASSLFQETQYF.

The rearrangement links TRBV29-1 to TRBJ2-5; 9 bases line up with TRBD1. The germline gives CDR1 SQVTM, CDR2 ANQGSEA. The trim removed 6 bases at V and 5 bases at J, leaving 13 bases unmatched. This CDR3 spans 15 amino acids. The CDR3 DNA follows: TGCAGCGTGCTTCCCCTACAGGGGGCACGGGAGACCCAGTACTTC. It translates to CSVLPLQGARETQYF. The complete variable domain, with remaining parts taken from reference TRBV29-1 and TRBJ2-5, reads SAVISQKPSRDICQRGTSLTIQCQVDSQVTMMFWYRQQPGQSLTLIATANQGSEATYESGFVIDKFPISRPNLTFSTLTVSNMSPEDSSIYLCSVLPLQGARETQYFGPGTRLLVL.